Following are 27 T cell receptor beta chains from one sample sequenced in a study of blood T cell repertoires in COVID-19. Libraries were prepared by immunoSEQ multiplex PCR; TCRdb keeps only in-frame clonotypes and omits some of them. This table has 37,000 or so clones, around 90% appearing once. The material sequenced was peripheral blood. Receptors originate from a man between 65 and 79 years old with acute or convalescent COVID-19.

The chain carries TRBV5-1 and TRBJ2-7, with 11 bases aligning to TRBD2. V was clipped by 3 bases and J by 1 base; unmatched bases: 6. This CDR3 has 16 amino acids. Germline CDR1 and CDR2: SGHRS and YFSETQ. The CDR3 protein is CASSSMLAGGSYEQYF. Written as DNA, the CDR3 is TGCGCCAGCAGCTCCATGTTAGCGGGAGGGTCCTACGAGCAGTACTTC.

V usage is TRBV5-1 and J usage is TRBJ2-7, with 14 bases lining up with TRBD2. CDR3 size: 17 residues. The germline V gene has CDR1 SGHRS and CDR2 YFSETQ. The V and J ends lost 0 bases and 5 bases, in that order; junction bases with no gene match: 7. Here the CDR3 DNA reads TGCGCCAGCAGCTTGGCCCAGGGACTAGCGGGAGAAGACGAGCAGTACTTC. Translating gives CASSLAQGLAGEDEQYF.

The gene calls are TRBV3-1 (or the pseudogene TRBV3-2) and TRBJ2-5; D is unclear. The CDR3 consists of 16 residues. Looked up from germline, CDR1 is LGHDT and CDR2 is YNNKEL (reference sequence). The V end lost 1 base, the J end lost 4 bases, and 16 bases lay between the germline ends. The CDR3 DNA is TGTGCCAGCAGCCAAGCCGGAAGTGGGCCGCCAGAGACCCAGTACTTC. The encoded protein is CASSQAGSGPPETQYF.

DNA for the CDR3: TGTGCCAGCAGGGAGGGACAGGTGGATCAGCCCCAGCATTTT. Translated: CASREGQVDQPQHF. The genes are TRBV2 and TRBJ1-5, with 8 bases matching TRBD1. Looked up from germline, CDR1 is SNHLY and CDR2 is FYNNEI. Germline trimming cut 6 bases from V and 5 bases from J; bases unmatched to any gene: 6. The CDR3 has 14 residues.

This chain connects TRBV18 to TRBJ2-5; D is perhaps TRBD2 (6 bases). The V end lost 3 bases, the J end lost 5 bases, and 13 bases lay between the germline ends. Germline V gives CDR1 KGHSH, CDR2 LQKENI. The CDR3 consists of 14 residues. The CDR3 sequence is CASSPLFGGETQYF. The DNA of the CDR3 is TGTGCCAGCTCACCCCTATTTGGGGGGGAGACCCAGTACTTC.

This rearrangement joins TRBV20-1 to TRBJ2-7, with 10 bases that match TRBD2. Per germline, CDR1 DFQATT and CDR2 SNEGSKA (reference sequence). The CDR3 totals 15 residues. V gave up 3 bases and J gave up 0 bases; unmatched junction bases: 5. The CDR3 spells CSASTASGGSYEQYF. The CDR3 nucleotides are TGCAGTGCTAGTACCGCTAGCGGGGGCTCCTACGAGCAGTACTTC.

The V call is TRBV19, the J call TRBJ2-2, with TRBD2 matching 7 bases. Germline V gene sequence: CDR1 LNHDA, CDR2 SQIVND (reference sequence). The CDR3 runs 19 residues. V lost 1 base to trimming and J lost 1 base; unmatched junction nucleotides: 12. The CDR3 sequence is CASSIGPAGYFENTGELFF. Here the CDR3 DNA reads TGTGCCAGTAGTATAGGACCAGCGGGATATTTTGAGAACACCGGGGAGCTGTTTTTT.

The chain links TRBV7-9 to TRBJ2-3; perhaps TRBD2 as D (5 bases). There are 14 residues in the CDR3. The V end lost 6 bases, the J end lost 5 bases, and 15 bases lay between the germline ends. Germline CDR1 and CDR2: SEHNR and FQNEAQ (reference sequence). The CDR3 loop reads CASSLTLAGDTQYF. As DNA, the CDR3 is TGTGCCAGCAGTTTGACCCTGGCGGGAGATACGCAGTATTTT.

V gene TRBV19 combines with J gene TRBJ2-1, with unresolved D. V lost 2 bases and J lost 2, with 7 bases in between. The germline CDR1 and CDR2 sequences are LNHDA and SQIVND (reference sequence). The CDR3 totals 14 residues. This CDR3 reads CASSIFEAYNEQFF. CDR3 nucleotide sequence: TGTGCCAGTAGTATATTTGAGGCCTACAATGAGCAGTTCTTC. Full variable domain (remainder filled in from reference TRBV19 and TRBJ2-1): DGGITQSPKYLFRKEGQNVTLSCEQNLNHDAMYWYRQDPGQGLRLIYYSQIVNDFQKGDIAEGYSVSREKKESFPLTVTSAQKNPTAFYLCASSIFEAYNEQFFGPGTRLTVL.

The genes are TRBV19 and TRBJ1-1, with D unclear. Germline CDR1 and CDR2: LNHDA and SQIVND (reference sequence). The germline V and J ends were trimmed by 5 bases and 0 bases, with 13 bases remaining between them. The CDR3 covers 15 residues. DNA of the CDR3: TGTGCCAGTAGTCAACTGGAGGCCATGAACACTGAAGCTTTCTTT. It encodes CASSQLEAMNTEAFF.

In its sample, this clone was seen a few times. The chain employs TRBV4-2 and TRBJ2-4, with 7 positions matching TRBD1. CDR1 and CDR2 from the germline V gene are LGHNA and YNFKEQ. The junction had 5 bases not matched to a gene; V was cut back by 0 bases and J by 6 bases. The CDR3 consists of 15 residues. The CDR3 loop reads CASSQDEGARNIQYF. In nucleotides, the CDR3 is TGTGCCAGCAGCCAAGACGAGGGGGCAAGAAACATTCAGTACTTC.

This chain uses TRBV11-1 with TRBJ1-4, with 9 positions matching TRBD1. The V segment lost 3 bases and the J segment 5 bases; nucleotides outside the gene matches: 1. The germline V gene has CDR1 SGHAT and CDR2 FQDESV (reference sequence). This CDR3 region has 14 residues. The CDR3 loop reads CASSFGTGNEKLFF. CDR3 DNA: TGTGCCAGCAGCTTCGGGACAGGGAATGAAAAACTGTTTTTT.

J is TRBJ1-6 and V is TRBV27, with D possibly TRBD1 on 5 matching bases. CDR3 size: 14 residues. Germline CDR1 is MNHEY and CDR2 is SMNVEV (reference sequence). V dropped 7 bases and J dropped 10 bases, with 17 bases sitting between them. This chain's CDR3 is CASTRAGMDSPLHF. The CDR3 DNA follows: TGTGCCAGCACCCGGGCAGGGATGGACTCACCCCTCCACTTT.

The count of this clone is one. The chain recombines TRBV7-9 with TRBJ2-2; 8 positions agree with TRBD2. CDR1 and CDR2 (germline): SEHNR, FQNEAQ (reference sequence). The CDR3 runs 17 residues. The junction had 8 bases not matched to a gene; V was cut back by 2 bases and J by 3 bases. This CDR3 reads CASSLFTPAGDTGELFF. For the CDR3, the DNA is TGTGCCAGCAGCTTATTTACCCCAGCGGGAGACACCGGGGAGCTGTTTTTT.

V is TRBV6-2 or TRBV6-3 and J is TRBJ1-5; perhaps TRBD1 as D (5 bases). This CDR3 has 16 residues. Germline CDR1 and CDR2: MNHEY and SVGEGT. Trimming removed 4 bases at V and 7 bases at J, with 20 bases between. Written as DNA, the CDR3 is TGTGCCAGCAGTTCTACGGTAAACCAGGGAAGACAGCCCCAGCATTTT. This translates into CASSSTVNQGRQPQHF.

The chain carries TRBV4-3 and TRBJ2-3, with 15 positions matching TRBD2. This CDR3 is 18 amino acids long. V gave up 0 bases and J gave up 3 bases; unmatched junction bases: 4. Looked up from germline, CDR1 is LGHNA and CDR2 is YSLEER. The CDR3 DNA follows: TGCGCCAGCAGCCAAGAGGGGGGGACTAGCGGGAGGACAGATACGCAGTATTTT. Amino acids: CASSQEGGTSGRTDTQYF.

The DNA for the CDR3 is TGCGCCAGCTCGGGACTAGCGGGAACCGCTTCTCCTGACCAGTACTTC. This encodes CASSGLAGTASPDQYF. The V gene is TRBV5-1, the J gene TRBJ2-5, with 13 bases fitting TRBD2. V trimming: 7 bases; J trimming: 10 bases; junction bases outside the gene matches: 16. Germline V CDR1 and CDR2: SGHRS, YFSETQ. This CDR3 comprises 16 residues.

The chain couples TRBV5-1 to TRBJ1-2, with TRBD1 matching over 10 bases. The CDR3 consists of 15 residues. After removal of 3 bases from V and 0 bases from J, the junction contained 2 bases not matched to a gene. Germline V gene lookup returns CDR1 SGHRS and CDR2 YFSETQ. DNA of the CDR3: TGCGCCAGCAGCTACGGACAGGGGGCTAACTATGGCTACACCTTC. Amino acids: CASSYGQGANYGYTF.

V and J are TRBV7-9 and TRBJ1-2, with D maybe TRBD1 (5 bases). Trimming removed 4 bases from V and 4 bases from J, with 13 bases in between. The CDR3 is 14 residues long. Germline-derived CDR1 and CDR2 are SEHNR and FQNEAQ (reference sequence). The CDR3 nucleotides read TGTGCCAGCAGCTCCATGGCAGGGTCCTATGGCTACACCTTC. This sequence encodes CASSSMAGSYGYTF.

This chain uses TRBV19 with TRBJ2-5; D not resolved. This CDR3 contains 11 residues. V shed 7 bases and J shed 5 bases, with 8 bases lying between them. Germline V gives CDR1 LNHDA, CDR2 SQIVND (reference sequence). CDR3 amino acids: CASKQSETQYF. CDR3 coding DNA: TGTGCCAGTAAACAGTCGGAGACCCAGTACTTC.

The chain combines TRBV30 with TRBJ2-3, with D tentatively TRBD2 (6 bases). Germline CDR1 reads GTSNPN; CDR2 reads SVGIG (reference sequence). This CDR3 spans 16 amino acids. Trimming stripped 2 bases from V and 0 bases from J, with 15 bases between. CDR3 DNA: TGTGCCTGGAGTCCGGGCAGCGGGTCTAGCACAGATACGCAGTATTTT. This sequence encodes CAWSPGSGSSTDTQYF.

Here the CDR3 DNA reads TGCGCCAGCAGCCTGAGGGAGGGGGACCAGCCCCAGCATTTT. Translating gives CASSLREGDQPQHF. The chain combines TRBV4-1 with TRBJ1-5; possibly TRBD1 for D (6 bases). The germline gives CDR1 MGHRA, CDR2 YSYEKL. Trimming left V 4 bases short and J 7 bases short, with 14 bases between. There are 14 residues in the CDR3.

J is TRBJ2-1 and V is TRBV10-3; 11 nucleotides match TRBD1. This CDR3 comprises 16 residues. Trimming cost V 5 bases and J 7 bases; bases outside gene matches: 10. The V gene's germline CDR1 is ENHRY and CDR2 SYGVKD. Here the CDR3 reads CAISSKPGQGENEQFF. CDR3 DNA sequence: TGTGCCATCAGTTCAAAACCGGGACAGGGGGAAAATGAGCAGTTCTTC.

As concerns this clone: The junction departs from the called germline gene at one end, perhaps through a read error. CDR3 nucleotide sequence: TGTGCCTGCAGCTTAAGGTGGAGTAGCGGGAGTCAGGAGACCCAGTACTTC. Translation: CACSLRWSSGSQETQYF. The genes are TRBV7-2 and TRBJ2-5; TRBD2 matches at 9 bases. The CDR3 contains 17 residues. Germline V lookup: CDR1 SGHTA, CDR2 FQGNSA.

The chain carries TRBV27 and TRBJ2-3; possible D gene TRBD2, 6 bases. V lost 3 bases to trimming and J lost 11 bases, with 12 bases between them. CDR3 length equals 12 residues. The germline V gene has CDR1 MNHEY and CDR2 SMNVEV (reference sequence). CDR3 sequence (DNA): TGTGCCAGCAGTTTGTTCGGGGGAGGGCAGTATTTT. Protein sequence: CASSLFGGGQYF.

J is TRBJ1-4 and V is TRBV6-6, with a weak D call TRBD1 (5 bases). The CDR3 loop spans 15 amino acids. The V and J ends lost 2 bases and 8 bases respectively, with 15 bases between them. Germline assignment: CDR1 MNHNY and CDR2 SVGAGI (reference sequence). The CDR3 region is CASSYPGRAEEKLFF. The CDR3 region has the DNA TGTGCCAGCAGTTACCCGGGCAGGGCGGAGGAAAAACTGTTTTTT.

The chain uses TRBV2 and TRBJ2-1; 10 bases map to TRBD2. The CDR3 consists of 14 residues. CDR1 SNHLY and CDR2 FYNNEI come from the germline V gene. With 5 bases clipped from V and 7 bases from J, the junction kept 5 bases outside the gene matches. CDR3 protein: CASSSSGSGNEQFF. CDR3 DNA sequence: TGTGCCAGCAGTTCTAGCGGGAGCGGGAATGAGCAGTTCTTC.